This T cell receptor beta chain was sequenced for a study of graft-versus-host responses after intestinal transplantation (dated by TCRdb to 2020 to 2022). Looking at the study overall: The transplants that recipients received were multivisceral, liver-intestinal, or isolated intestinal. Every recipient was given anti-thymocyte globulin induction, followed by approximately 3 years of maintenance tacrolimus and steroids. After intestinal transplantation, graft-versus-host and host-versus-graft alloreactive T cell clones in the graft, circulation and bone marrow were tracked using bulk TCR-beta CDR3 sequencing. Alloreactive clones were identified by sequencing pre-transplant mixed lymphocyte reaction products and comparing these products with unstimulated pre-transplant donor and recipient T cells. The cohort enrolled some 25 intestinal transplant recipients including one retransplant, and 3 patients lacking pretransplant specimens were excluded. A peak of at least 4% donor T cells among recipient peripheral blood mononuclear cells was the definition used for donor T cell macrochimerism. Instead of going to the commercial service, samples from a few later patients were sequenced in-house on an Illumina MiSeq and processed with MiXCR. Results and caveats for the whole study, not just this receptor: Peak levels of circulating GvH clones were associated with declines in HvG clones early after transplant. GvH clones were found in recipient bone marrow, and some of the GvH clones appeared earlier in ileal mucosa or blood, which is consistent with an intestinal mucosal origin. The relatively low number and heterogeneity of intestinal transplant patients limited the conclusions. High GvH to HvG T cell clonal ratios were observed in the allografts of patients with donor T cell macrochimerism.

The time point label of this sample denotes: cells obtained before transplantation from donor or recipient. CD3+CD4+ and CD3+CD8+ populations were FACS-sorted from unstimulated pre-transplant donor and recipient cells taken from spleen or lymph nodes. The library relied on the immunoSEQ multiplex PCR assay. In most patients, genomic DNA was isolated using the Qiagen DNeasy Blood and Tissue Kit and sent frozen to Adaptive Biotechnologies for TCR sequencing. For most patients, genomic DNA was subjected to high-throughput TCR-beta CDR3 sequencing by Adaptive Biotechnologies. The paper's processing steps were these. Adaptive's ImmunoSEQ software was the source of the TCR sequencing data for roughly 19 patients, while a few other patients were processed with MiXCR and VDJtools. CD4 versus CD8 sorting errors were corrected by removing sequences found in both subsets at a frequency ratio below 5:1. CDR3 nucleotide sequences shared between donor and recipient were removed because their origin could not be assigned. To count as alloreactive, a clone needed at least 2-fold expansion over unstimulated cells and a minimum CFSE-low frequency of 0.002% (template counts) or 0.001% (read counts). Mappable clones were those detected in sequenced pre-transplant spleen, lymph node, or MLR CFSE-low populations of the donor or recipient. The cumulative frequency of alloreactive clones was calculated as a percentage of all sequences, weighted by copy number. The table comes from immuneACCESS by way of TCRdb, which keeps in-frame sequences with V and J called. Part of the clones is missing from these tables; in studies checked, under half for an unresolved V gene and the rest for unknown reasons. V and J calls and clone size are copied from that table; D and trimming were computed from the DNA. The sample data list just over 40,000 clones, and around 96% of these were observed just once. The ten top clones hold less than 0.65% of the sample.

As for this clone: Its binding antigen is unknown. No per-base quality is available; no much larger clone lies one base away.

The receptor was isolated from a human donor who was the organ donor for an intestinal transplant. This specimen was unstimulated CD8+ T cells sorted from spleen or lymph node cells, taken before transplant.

The CDR3 amino acid sequence is: CASSRWGGSRYNEQFF. DNA sequence: TGCGCCAGCAGCCGCTGGGGAGGCTCGAGGTACAATGAGCAGTTCTTC. The chain was built from TRBV4-3 and TRBJ2-1, with a tentative D gene TRBD2 over 6 matching bases. The CDR3 measures 16 amino acids from cysteine to phenylalanine. The sequence is cut down to CDR3 DNA, 48 bases in frame from base 1. Between the V and J ends, shortened by 4 bases and 4 bases respectively, the junction contains 17 bases. The germline V gene sets CDR1 to LGHNA and CDR2 to YSLEER.